This is a list of T cell receptor beta chains from one sample in a study of T cell changes during pregnancy in multiple sclerosis. Clones were read by immunoSEQ multiplex PCR, and TCRdb kept only the in-frame ones, dropping some. The sample lists about 36,000 clones, about 91% occurring once. Sequencing was performed on CD4+ T cells from peripheral blood mononuclear cells, taken after pregnancy. The receptors here all came from a female donor with multiple sclerosis, enrolled in a pregnancy study. Both conserved end residues are part of each CDR3. A D gene is named only where the DNA matches it firmly. A row's size may be missing; if present it is once, few, many or a size class.

d_call	j_call	v_call	clone_size	cdr3_nt	cdr3_aa
TRBD2	TRBJ2-7	TRBV2	medium-sized	TGTGCCAGCGGAGGGACTAGCCGTCTCTACGAGCAGTACTTC	CASGGTSRLYEQYF
NA	TRBJ2-7	TRBV11-2	NA	TGTGCCAGCAGCTTAGCCCATGGACAGAAAAACTACGAGCAGTACTTC	CASSLAHGQKNYEQYF
NA	TRBJ2-7	TRBV9	NA	TGTGCCAGCAGCCCCCGGACAGATTTCTACGAGCAGTACTTC	CASSPRTDFYEQYF
TRBD1	TRBJ1-1	TRBV29-1	few	TGCAGCGTTGAAGTCGGGACAGCTGAAGCTTTCTTT	CSVEVGTAEAFF
TRBD2	TRBJ2-1	TRBV5-1	NA	TGCGCCAGCAGCTTTAAGGGACTAGCGGGAGGTGAGCAGTTCTTC	CASSFKGLAGGEQFF
NA	TRBJ1-1	TRBV2	NA	TGTGCCAGCAGTGTCCAGGGCCTCAGAAACACTGAAGCTTTCTTT	CASSVQGLRNTEAFF
TRBD2	TRBJ2-3	TRBV7-3	once	TGTGCCAGCAGCCCCGGGACTAGCGGGAGGATTTCAGATACGCAGTATTTT	CASSPGTSGRISDTQYF
TRBD1	TRBJ1-5	TRBV19	NA	TGTGCCAGTAATGTAGGGCAGGGGGCTCAGCCCCAGCATTTT	CASNVGQGAQPQHF
TRBD2	TRBJ2-7	TRBV7-2	NA	TGTGCCAGCAGCTCCGGGACTAGTTCGAGAAAGCAGTACTTC	CASSSGTSSRKQYF
NA	TRBJ1-4	TRBV2	NA	TGTGCCAGCAGTGGCCTACAGGGAGAAAAACTGTTTTTT	CASSGLQGEKLFF
NA	TRBJ1-1	TRBV25-1	NA	TGTGCCAGCACCTCACAGCAGGGGAACACTGAAGCTTTCTTT	CASTSQQGNTEAFF
TRBD1	TRBJ1-2	TRBV5-8	NA	TGTGCCAGCAGGGGACAGGGGGCAGGTGGCTACACCTTC	CASRGQGAGGYTF
NA	TRBJ1-2	TRBV18	NA	TGTGCCAGCTCAACGATATCCGGGAACAGCCTTTTCTATGGCTACACCTTC	CASSTISGNSLFYGYTF
NA	TRBJ2-3	TRBV11-3	NA	TGTGCCAGCAGCTTAAGGGTTGGAGGGCCAAATACGCAGTATTTT	CASSLRVGGPNTQYF
TRBD1	TRBJ2-7	TRBV28	NA	TGTGCCAGCAGGGGCATGTACAGGGGCTCCTACGAGCAGTACTTC	CASRGMYRGSYEQYF
TRBD2	TRBJ2-1	TRBV7-3	NA	TGTGCCAGCAGCCCAACTAGCGGGAGCGGGGGGAATGAGCAGTTCTTC	CASSPTSGSGGNEQFF
NA	TRBJ1-1	TRBV9	NA	TGTGCCAGCAGCGAGGACACCTCGGTCACTGAAGCTTTCTTT	CASSEDTSVTEAFF
NA	TRBJ1-6	TRBV2	NA	TGTGCCAGCATTTCCGACAGGTTTCCGAACCGACATCCGAGCTCCTATAATTCACCCCTCCACTTT	CASISDRFPNRHPSSYNSPLHF
NA	TRBJ2-1	TRBV30	NA	TGTGCCTGGAGTGGCGGGGACGGCAATGAGCAGTTCTTC	CAWSGGDGNEQFF
NA	TRBJ1-2	TRBV5-1	NA	TGCGCCAGCAGCTTCGTCGGTGTGGATGGCTACACCTTC	CASSFVGVDGYTF
NA	TRBJ1-3	TRBV27	NA	TGTGCCAGCAGTTTATCCCCGGGATTCTCTGGAAACACCATATATTTT	CASSLSPGFSGNTIYF
TRBD1	TRBJ2-7	TRBV7-9	NA	TGTGCCAGCAGCTTAGGGACAGGGGCCTACGAGCAGTACTTC	CASSLGTGAYEQYF
NA	TRBJ1-2	TRBV6-1	NA	TGTGCCAGCAACTTGAAGTTCTATGGCTACACCTTC	CASNLKFYGYTF
NA	TRBJ2-5	TRBV9	NA	TGTGCCAGCAGCGTACGGCCCCCGGGGACCCAGTACTTC	CASSVRPPGTQYF
TRBD1	TRBJ2-7	TRBV28	NA	TGTGCCAGCAGTTTGGGACAGGGGCGGGGTTACGAGCAGTACTTC	CASSLGQGRGYEQYF
TRBD2	TRBJ2-1	TRBV6-5	few	TGTGCCAGCAGTTCGTTGTCAGCGGGGGGTCGGGAGCAGTTCTTC	CASSSLSAGGREQFF
TRBD2	TRBJ2-7	TRBV5-8	NA	TGTGCCAGCAGCCTTCTTGCGAGCGGGAGCTACGAGCAGTACTTC	CASSLLASGSYEQYF
NA	TRBJ1-2	TRBV14	NA	TGTGCCAGCAGCTCCCAACCCTTGGGGGGTTCGATTCATGGCTACACCTTC	CASSSQPLGGSIHGYTF
NA	TRBJ1-2	TRBV9	NA	TGTGCCAGCAGCAGCCGGGGGTTTAACTATGGCTACACCTTC	CASSSRGFNYGYTF
NA	TRBJ2-3	TRBV7-2	NA	TGTGCCAGCAGCTTAGTCAAGCCGAGCACAGATACGCAGTATTTT	CASSLVKPSTDTQYF
TRBD1	TRBJ2-5	TRBV6-4	NA	TGTGCCAGCAGTGACCGGGACAGGGATCGAGAGACCCAGTACTTC	CASSDRDRDRETQYF
NA	TRBJ2-1	TRBV5-1	NA	TGCGCCAGCAGCCCCCAGGTAGGTGAGCAGTTCTTC	CASSPQVGEQFF
NA	TRBJ2-3	TRBV18	NA	TGTGCCAGCTCACCGAATCTCGGGACTCGGATAGATACGCAGTATTTT	CASSPNLGTRIDTQYF
TRBD1	TRBJ1-2	TRBV2	NA	TGTGCCAGCAGTGAACCCGGGACAGTACGCTATGGCTACACCTTC	CASSEPGTVRYGYTF
NA	TRBJ2-7	TRBV6-1	NA	TGTGCCAGCAGTGCTAGAGAACCGGCCTACGAGCAGTACTTC	CASSAREPAYEQYF
TRBD2	TRBJ2-3	TRBV5-1	NA	TGCGCCAGCAGCTTGGCCAGCGGGGGGGGCACAGATACGCAGTATTTT	CASSLASGGGTDTQYF
TRBD1	TRBJ2-7	TRBV30	once	TGTGCCTGGGACCTACAGGGGGCTCTCTCCTACGAGCAGTACTTC	CAWDLQGALSYEQYF
NA	TRBJ2-7	TRBV9	NA	TGTGCCAGCAGCGAAACGGAGGGGGCACACTACGAGCAGTACTTC	CASSETEGAHYEQYF
TRBD1	TRBJ2-3	TRBV9	NA	TGTGCCAGTGGACAGGGGGCGATGGATACGCAGTATTTT	CASGQGAMDTQYF
NA	TRBJ1-1	TRBV7-9	NA	TGTGCCAGCAGCTTAGGATCACATCACACTGAAGCTTTCTTT	CASSLGSHHTEAFF
NA	TRBJ2-1	TRBV5-3	NA	TGTGCCAGAAGCCCGGACGGGAAGCGGTTCTACAATGAGCAGTTCTTC	CARSPDGKRFYNEQFF
TRBD2	TRBJ2-7	TRBV7-6	once	TGTGCCAGCAGCTTACCTAGCGGGGGGGGTGGGGAGCAGTACTTC	CASSLPSGGGGEQYF
TRBD2	TRBJ2-5	TRBV29-1	NA	TGCAGCGTTAAACTAGCGGGGAAAGAGACCCAGTACTTC	CSVKLAGKETQYF
NA	TRBJ1-2	TRBV30	NA	TGTGCCTGGGCCGGGGGGCACGGCGGCTACACCTTC	CAWAGGHGGYTF
TRBD1	TRBJ2-2	TRBV27	NA	TGTGCCAGCAGTTGGGACAGCGCGAACACCGGGGAGCTGTTTTTT	CASSWDSANTGELFF
NA	TRBJ1-2	TRBV6-6	NA	TGTGCCAGCAGTTACTCGATTGGCGGCTATGGCTACACCTTC	CASSYSIGGYGYTF
NA	TRBJ2-4	TRBV5-1	NA	TGCGCCAGCAGCTTGGAAGGGGGAGTCAAAAACATTCAGTACTTC	CASSLEGGVKNIQYF
NA	TRBJ1-2	TRBV4-1	NA	TGCGCCAGCAGCCAAGTCAGGACAGTTATAGGAGGCTACACCTTC	CASSQVRTVIGGYTF
TRBD2	TRBJ2-7	TRBV7-2	once	TGTGCCAGCAGCCTCCGGGGGGGGACTAGCAGCGCCTACGAGCAGTACTTC	CASSLRGGTSSAYEQYF
TRBD2	TRBJ2-2	TRBV4-2	NA	TGTGCCAGCAGCCATTCAGAACTAGCGGGGGGCGGGAACACCGGGGAGCTGTTTTTT	CASSHSELAGGGNTGELFF
TRBD1	TRBJ2-2	TRBV4-1	NA	TGCGCCAGCAGCCGGACAGGGCTGACCGGGGAGCTGTTTTTT	CASSRTGLTGELFF
NA	TRBJ2-2	TRBV27	NA	TGTGCCAGCAGCCCCGGTGAGCCCAAACCGAACACCGGGGAGCTGTTTTTT	CASSPGEPKPNTGELFF
TRBD2	TRBJ2-1	TRBV18	NA	TGTGCCAGCTCACCACGAGCCGGGACTAGCTCGTACAATGAGCAGTTCTTC	CASSPRAGTSSYNEQFF
NA	TRBJ2-5	TRBV7-2	once	TGTGCCAGCAGCTTAGATGGAGGGGAGACCCAGTACTTC	CASSLDGGETQYF
TRBD1	TRBJ2-3	TRBV2	NA	TGTGCCAGCAGACAGGGGGTGTCGGGAGATACGCAGTATTTT	CASRQGVSGDTQYF
TRBD1	TRBJ1-3	TRBV5-4	NA	TGTGCCAGCAGTGATAGTGACAGGGCCCCCTCTGGAAACACCATATATTTT	CASSDSDRAPSGNTIYF
TRBD2	TRBJ2-7	TRBV23-1	NA	TGCGCCAGCAGTGGAGTGGCTAGCGGTGATTACTCCTACGAGCAGTACTTC	CASSGVASGDYSYEQYF
NA	TRBJ1-4	TRBV29-1	NA	TGCAGCGCGGGGGGGGAAAAACTGTTTTTT	CSAGGEKLFF
TRBD1	TRBJ2-7	TRBV5-1	NA	TGCGCCAGCAGCTCCACAACCGGGACAGGGGGCTACGAGCAGTACTTC	CASSSTTGTGGYEQYF